This T cell receptor beta chain was recorded in a study of T-cell reconstitution after alpha-beta-depleted transplantation in children. Study-wide results and limits: At day 60, the high TCRbeta diversity found in some patients originated from recipient T cells and thymic progenitors that had survived.

The CDR3 is made up of 16 amino acids. Unique molecular identifiers were incorporated when the TCRbeta library was constructed. TCRdb reprocessed the PCR reads via MiXCR and lists one record per CDR3 protein. The table includes roughly 45,000 distinct CDR3 sequences, around a tenth detected once. This clonotype has just one count. Its specificity is unknown. The receptor was derived from a male patient aged 2 to 9 who had a stem cell transplant for chronic granulomatous disease, so the T cells may come from the graft donor. The chain joins TRBV21-1 to TRBJ2-5; TRBD2, the table's D call, was not compared with the DNA. TRBV21-1 has pseudogene status. The sequences come from PBMCs, mostly from graft donor cells, collected 60 days after TCRalphabeta/CD19-depleted stem cell transplant. The CDR3 DNA reads as TGTGCCAGCAGCCCGGGGACTAGCGGGAGCGCGAGGTCCCAGTACTTC. As protein: CASSPGTSGSARSQYF.